This T cell receptor beta chain was recovered during a study of cytomegalovirus exposure and HLA in healthy donors. The PCR employed 60 Vbeta primers together with 13 Jbeta primers. This table comes from immunoSEQ multiplex PCR, and its TCRdb copy is limited to in-frame clones, with some not included. Of under 200,000 clones listed, more than 70% are singletons. The sequenced sample was PBMCs. The sequence was obtained from a male donor in good health and CMV-seronegative.

CDR3 loop: CASSSALGRRRGGEQYF. CDR3 coding DNA: TGTGCCAGCAGTTCGGCTCTTGGCCGTCGGAGAGGCGGCGAGCAGTACTTC. V usage is TRBV28 and J usage is TRBJ2-7; D ambiguous. The V end was cut by 4 bases, the J end by 6 bases, with 25 bases between. The germline V gene encodes CDR1 MDHEN and CDR2 SYDVKM. This CDR3 is built from 17 residues.